These 7 T cell receptor beta chains originate from one sample sequenced in a study of T cells after posttransplantation cyclophosphamide. Method: immunoSEQ multiplex PCR; TCRdb's copy keeps in-frame clones and lacks some. The data show 40,000 to 45,000 clones, with none appearing a single time. Sequencing was performed on PBMCs. The receptors derive from a man aged 35-49 years in good health, CMV-negative, and a related stem cell transplant donor.

This clone counts as medium-sized. The chain joins TRBV7-9 to TRBJ1-1, with D unresolved. This CDR3 is 13 amino acids long. Germline assignment: CDR1 SEHNR and CDR2 FQNEAQ (reference sequence). With 1 base removed from V and 9 bases from J, the gap between germline ends came to 12 bases. The CDR3 is CASSLDPDWKAFF. CDR3 in DNA: TGTGCCAGCAGCTTAGACCCGGACTGGAAAGCTTTCTTT.

This clone was picked up many times. This rearrangement joins TRBV6-1 to TRBJ2-7; 10 bases fit TRBD2. CDR1 and CDR2 from the germline V gene are MNHNS and SASEGT. CDR3 length: 12 amino acids. Trimming removed 6 bases from V and 5 bases from J; junction bases left unmatched: 1. The CDR3 sequence: CASRLAGDEQYF. The CDR3, as DNA: TGTGCCAGCAGGCTAGCGGGGGACGAGCAGTACTTC.

There are many counts of this clone. This chain joins TRBV5-1 and TRBJ2-5; tentatively, D is TRBD2 (6 bases). V was shortened by 0 bases and J by 2 bases, with 11 bases between the two germline ends. The CDR3 length is 15 residues. CDR1 is SGHRS and CDR2 is YFSETQ in the germline V gene. CDR3 nucleotide sequence: TGCGCCAGCAGCTTGGCACTAGCCCGTCAAGAGACCCAGTACTTC. It encodes CASSLALARQETQYF.

This clone was recorded at least ten times. The rearrangement joins TRBV6-5 to TRBJ1-2; TRBD1 aligns across 7 bases. The ends lost 0 bases at V and 4 bases at J; junction bases unmatched: 2. The CDR3 length is 14 residues. The germline gives CDR1 MNHEY, CDR2 SVGAGI. The CDR3 DNA reads as TGTGCCAGCAGTTACTCGGGGACAGTCTATGGCTACACCTTC. Translated, it gives CASSYSGTVYGYTF.

This clone occurred many times. This sequence joins TRBV5-6 and TRBJ2-3; TRBD1 might be the D (5 bases). The germline V gene has CDR1 SGHDT and CDR2 YYEEEE. The CDR3 contains 15 residues. V was clipped by 2 bases and J by 0 bases, with 10 bases between them. CDR3 nucleotides: TGTGCCAGCAGCTTATACGACAGTAGCACAGATACGCAGTATTTT. Residues: CASSLYDSSTDTQYF.

The chain has TRBV11-2 and TRBJ2-2; possible D gene TRBD2, 5 bases. Germline CDR1 reads SGHAT; CDR2 reads FQNNGV. The V and J ends lost 1 base and 5 bases respectively, with 14 bases between them. This CDR3 spans 16 amino acids. CDR3 residues: CASSLGGASFTGELFF. CDR3 nucleotide sequence: TGTGCCAGCAGCTTAGGGGGAGCTAGCTTTACCGGGGAGCTGTTTTTT.

This clone was detected many times. The genes are TRBV7-9 and TRBJ2-1; TRBD2 is a possible D gene (6 bases). Per germline, CDR1 SEHNR and CDR2 FQNEAQ (reference sequence). The CDR3 has 15 residues. V was shortened by 6 bases and J by 1 base, with 13 bases between the two germline ends. The DNA of the CDR3 is TGTGCCAGCAGACCCACCGGGACTTCCTACAATGAGCAGTTCTTC. It yields the protein CASRPTGTSYNEQFF.